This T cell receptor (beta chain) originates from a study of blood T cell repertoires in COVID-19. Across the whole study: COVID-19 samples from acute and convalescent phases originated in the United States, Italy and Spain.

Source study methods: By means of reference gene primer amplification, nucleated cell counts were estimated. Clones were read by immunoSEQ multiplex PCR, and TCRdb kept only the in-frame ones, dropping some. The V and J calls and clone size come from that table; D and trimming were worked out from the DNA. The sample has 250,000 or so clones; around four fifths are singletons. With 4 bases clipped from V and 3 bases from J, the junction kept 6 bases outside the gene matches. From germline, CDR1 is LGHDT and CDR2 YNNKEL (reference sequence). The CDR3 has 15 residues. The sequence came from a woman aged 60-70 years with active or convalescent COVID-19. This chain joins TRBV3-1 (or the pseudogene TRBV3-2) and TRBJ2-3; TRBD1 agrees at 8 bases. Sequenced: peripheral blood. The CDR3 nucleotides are TGTGCCAGCAGCCGTGACAGGGGCGAGACAGATACGCAGTATTTT. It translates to CASSRDRGETDTQYF.